This T cell receptor beta chain originates from a study of blood T cells in healthy people across ages. Per sample, no less than 5 micrograms of total RNA were extracted. Unmatched junction bases numbered 8, after V lost 0 bases and J lost 13 bases. Per the germline V gene, CDR1 is LGHDT and CDR2 is YNNKEL (reference sequence). The CDR3 covers 14 residues. A second PCR, run for roughly 7 to 11 cycles, used a sample-barcoded 5' primer plus a J-beta primer mix. TCRdb re-derived calls from the 5' RACE reads in MiXCR, one entry per CDR3 protein. The sample consists of hundreds of thousands of distinct CDR3 sequences, around three fifths of them appearing once.

This chain joins TRBV3-1 and TRBJ2-5; the match to TRBD2 covers 10 bases. The TCR comes from a man aged 35-49 years in good health. Sample: blood. The CDR3 region is CASSQDLAGGTGYF. The CDR3 region has the DNA TGTGCCAGCAGCCAAGATTTAGCGGGAGGAACCGGGTACTTC.